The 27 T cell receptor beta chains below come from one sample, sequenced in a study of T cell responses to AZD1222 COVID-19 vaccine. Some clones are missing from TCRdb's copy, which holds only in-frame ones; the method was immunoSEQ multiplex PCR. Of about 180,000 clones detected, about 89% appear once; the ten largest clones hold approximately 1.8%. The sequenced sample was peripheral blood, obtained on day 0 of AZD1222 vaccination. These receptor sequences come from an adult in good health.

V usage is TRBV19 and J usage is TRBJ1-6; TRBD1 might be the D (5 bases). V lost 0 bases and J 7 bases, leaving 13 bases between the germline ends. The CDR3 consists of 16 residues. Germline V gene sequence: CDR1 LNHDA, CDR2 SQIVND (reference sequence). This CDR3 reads CASSIDYGHNNSPLHF. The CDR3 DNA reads TGTGCCAGTAGTATAGATTATGGACACAACAATTCACCCCTCCACTTT. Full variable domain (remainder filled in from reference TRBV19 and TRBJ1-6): DGGITQSPKYLFRKEGQNVTLSCEQNLNHDAMYWYRQDPGQGLRLIYYSQIVNDFQKGDIAEGYSVSREKKESFPLTVTSAQKNPTAFYLCASSIDYGHNNSPLHFGNGTRLTVT.

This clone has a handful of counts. This chain's CDR3 is CASSPQPMTGVVSYNEQFF. As DNA, the CDR3 is TGTGCCAGCTCACCCCAACCAATGACAGGGGTAGTGTCCTACAATGAGCAGTTCTTC. This chain uses TRBV18 with TRBJ2-1; 8 nucleotides align to TRBD1. This CDR3 has 19 amino acids. Germline-derived CDR1 and CDR2 are KGHSH and LQKENI. With V trimmed by 3 bases and J by 1 base, 14 bases remained unmatched.

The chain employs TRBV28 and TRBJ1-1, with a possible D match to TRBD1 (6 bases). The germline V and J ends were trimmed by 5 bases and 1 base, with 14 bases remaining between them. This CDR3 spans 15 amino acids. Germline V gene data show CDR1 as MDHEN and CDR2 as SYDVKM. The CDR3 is CASSPRQVKNTEAFF. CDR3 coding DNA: TGTGCCAGCAGTCCGAGACAGGTAAAGAACACTGAAGCTTTCTTT.

CDR3 DNA sequence: TGCGCCAGCAGCCAAAGGACGGGTTTCGGGCCAGATACGCAGTATTTT. It codes for CASSQRTGFGPDTQYF. The chain links TRBV4-3 to TRBJ2-3; no reliable D call. Looked up from germline, CDR1 is LGHNA and CDR2 is YSLEER. The CDR3 contains 16 residues. Between the trimmed V and J ends, which lost 2 bases and 4 bases, there was a span of 16 bases.

The CDR3 is CASSFDRSEAFF. In DNA, the CDR3 is TGTGCCAGCAGCTTCGACAGATCCGAAGCTTTCTTT. The chain joins TRBV5-8 to TRBJ1-1; D perhaps matches TRBD1 (5 bases). Trimming left V 2 bases short and J 8 bases short, with 10 bases between. The CDR3 spans 12 residues. The germline CDR1 and CDR2 sequences are SGHTS and YDEGEE.

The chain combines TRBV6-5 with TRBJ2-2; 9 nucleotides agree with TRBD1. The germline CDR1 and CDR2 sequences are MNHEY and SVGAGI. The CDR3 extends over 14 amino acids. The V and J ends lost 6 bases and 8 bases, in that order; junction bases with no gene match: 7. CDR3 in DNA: TGTGCCAGCAGAAAACAGGGGGCAAGGGGGGAGCTGTTTTTT. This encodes CASRKQGARGELFF.

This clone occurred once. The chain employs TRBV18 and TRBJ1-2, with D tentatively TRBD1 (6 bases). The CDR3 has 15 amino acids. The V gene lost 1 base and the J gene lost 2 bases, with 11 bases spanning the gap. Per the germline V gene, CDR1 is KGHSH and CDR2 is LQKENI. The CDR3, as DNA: TGTGCCAGCTCACCACGACAGGTAACCAACTATGGCTACACCTTC. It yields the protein CASSPRQVTNYGYTF.

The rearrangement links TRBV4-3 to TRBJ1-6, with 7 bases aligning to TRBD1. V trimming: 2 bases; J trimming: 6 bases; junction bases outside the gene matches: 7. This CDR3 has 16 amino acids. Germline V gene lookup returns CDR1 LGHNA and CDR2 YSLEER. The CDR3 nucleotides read TGCGCCAGCAGCCAAAAGGACGGACAGGTTAATTCACCCCTCCACTTT. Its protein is CASSQKDGQVNSPLHF.

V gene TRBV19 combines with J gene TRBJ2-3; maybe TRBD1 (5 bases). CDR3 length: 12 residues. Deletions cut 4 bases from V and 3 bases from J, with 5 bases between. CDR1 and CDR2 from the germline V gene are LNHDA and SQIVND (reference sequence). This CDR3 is CASSTGTDTQYF. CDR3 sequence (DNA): TGTGCCAGTAGTACAGGGACAGATACGCAGTATTTT.

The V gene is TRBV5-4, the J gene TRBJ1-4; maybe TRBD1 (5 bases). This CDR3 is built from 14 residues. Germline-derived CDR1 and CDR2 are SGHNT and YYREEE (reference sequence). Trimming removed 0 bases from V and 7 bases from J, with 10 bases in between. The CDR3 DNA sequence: TGTGCCAGCAGCTTGGTAGGGGATGGTGAAAAACTGTTTTTT. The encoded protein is CASSLVGDGEKLFF.

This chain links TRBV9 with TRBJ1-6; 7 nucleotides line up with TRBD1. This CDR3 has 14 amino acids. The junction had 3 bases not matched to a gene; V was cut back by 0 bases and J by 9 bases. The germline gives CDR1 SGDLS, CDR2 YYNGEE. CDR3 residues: CASSVGQGRSPLHF. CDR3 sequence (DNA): TGTGCCAGCAGCGTAGGACAGGGTCGTTCACCCCTCCACTTT. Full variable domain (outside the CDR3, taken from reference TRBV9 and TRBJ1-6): DSGVTQTPKHLITATGQRVTLRCSPRSGDLSVYWYQQSLDQGLQFLIQYYNGEERAKGNILERFSAQQFPDLHSELNLSSLELGDSALYFCASSVGQGRSPLHFGNGTRLTVT.

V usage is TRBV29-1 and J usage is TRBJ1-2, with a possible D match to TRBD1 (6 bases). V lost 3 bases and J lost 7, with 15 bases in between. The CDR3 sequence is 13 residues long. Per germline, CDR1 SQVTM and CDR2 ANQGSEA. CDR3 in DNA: TGCAGCGTTGACTCCAACAGGGTTAGTGGCTACACCTTC. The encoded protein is CSVDSNRVSGYTF.

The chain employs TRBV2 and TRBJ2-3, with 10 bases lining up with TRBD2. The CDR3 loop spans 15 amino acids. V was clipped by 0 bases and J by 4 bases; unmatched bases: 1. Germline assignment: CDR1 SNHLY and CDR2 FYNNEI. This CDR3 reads CASSEASGGADTQYF. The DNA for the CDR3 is TGTGCCAGCAGTGAAGCGAGCGGGGGGGCAGATACGCAGTATTTT.

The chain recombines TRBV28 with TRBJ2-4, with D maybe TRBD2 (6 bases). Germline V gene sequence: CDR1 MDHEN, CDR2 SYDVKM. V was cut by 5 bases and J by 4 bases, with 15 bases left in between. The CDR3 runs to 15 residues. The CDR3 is CASSRSPGEKNIQYF. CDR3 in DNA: TGTGCCAGCAGTCGATCCCCGGGAGAAAAAAACATTCAGTACTTC.

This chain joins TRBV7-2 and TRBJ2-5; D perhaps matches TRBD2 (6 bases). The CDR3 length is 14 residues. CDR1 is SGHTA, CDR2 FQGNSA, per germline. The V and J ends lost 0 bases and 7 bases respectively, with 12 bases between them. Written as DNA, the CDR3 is TGTGCCAGCAGCTTAGCGGGAGGCCCAGGGACCCAGTACTTC. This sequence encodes CASSLAGGPGTQYF.

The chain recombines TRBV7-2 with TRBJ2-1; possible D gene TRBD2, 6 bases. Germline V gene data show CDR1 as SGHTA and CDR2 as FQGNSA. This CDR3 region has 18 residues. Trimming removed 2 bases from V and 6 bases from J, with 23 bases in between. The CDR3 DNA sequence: TGTGCCAGCAGCTTAACCCCGGGACTCACTTCGGGGGTCAATGAGCAGTTCTTC. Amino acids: CASSLTPGLTSGVNEQFF.

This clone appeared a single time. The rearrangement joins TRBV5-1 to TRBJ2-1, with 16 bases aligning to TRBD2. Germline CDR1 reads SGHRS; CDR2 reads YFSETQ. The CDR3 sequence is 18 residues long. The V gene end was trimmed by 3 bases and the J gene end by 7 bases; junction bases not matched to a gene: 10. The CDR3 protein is CASSSGTSGRGGKNEQFF. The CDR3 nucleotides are TGCGCCAGCAGCTCCGGGACTAGCGGGAGGGGGGGAAAGAATGAGCAGTTCTTC.

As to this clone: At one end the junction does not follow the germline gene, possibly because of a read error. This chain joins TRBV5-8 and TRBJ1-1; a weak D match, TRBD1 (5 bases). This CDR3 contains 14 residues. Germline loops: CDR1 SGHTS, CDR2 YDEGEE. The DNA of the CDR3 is TGTGCCAGCAGGTTGGGGGGGAAGAACACTGAAGCTTTCTTT. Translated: CASRLGGKNTEAFF.

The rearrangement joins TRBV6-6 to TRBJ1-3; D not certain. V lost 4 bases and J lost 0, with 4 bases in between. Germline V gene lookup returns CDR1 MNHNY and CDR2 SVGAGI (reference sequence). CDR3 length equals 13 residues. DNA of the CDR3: TGTGCCAGCAGTTCCCTCTCTGGAAACACCATATATTTT. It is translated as CASSSLSGNTIYF.

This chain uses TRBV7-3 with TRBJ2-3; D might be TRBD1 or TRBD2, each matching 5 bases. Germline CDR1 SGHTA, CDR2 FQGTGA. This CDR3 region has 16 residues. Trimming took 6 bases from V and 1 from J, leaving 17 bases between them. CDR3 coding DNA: TGTGCCAGCAGTCAAACCGGGACGCCGCGCACAGATACGCAGTATTTT. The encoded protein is CASSQTGTPRTDTQYF.

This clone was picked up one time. CDR3 DNA sequence: TGTGCCAGCAGCTTCGGACAGGTCTACGAGCAGTACTTC. Translated, it gives CASSFGQVYEQYF. The chain recombines TRBV11-1 with TRBJ2-7; TRBD1 aligns across 7 bases. Germline V gives CDR1 SGHAT, CDR2 FQDESV (reference sequence). The CDR3 is made up of 13 amino acids. V dropped 3 bases and J dropped 3; count of bases not matched to a gene: 2.

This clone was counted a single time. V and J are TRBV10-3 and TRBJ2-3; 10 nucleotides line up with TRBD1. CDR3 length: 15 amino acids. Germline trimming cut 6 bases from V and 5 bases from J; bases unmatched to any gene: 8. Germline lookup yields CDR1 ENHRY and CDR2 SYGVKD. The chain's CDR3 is CAISDRGRSLDTQYF. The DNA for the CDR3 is TGTGCCATCAGCGACAGGGGGCGATCTCTAGATACGCAGTATTTT.

The CDR3 reads CASGLGDGNQPQHF. In DNA, the CDR3 is TGTGCTAGTGGTTTAGGGGACGGCAATCAGCCCCAGCATTTT. The chain recombines TRBV12-5 with TRBJ1-5, with TRBD1 as a possible D gene (5 bases). This CDR3 region has 14 residues. The V gene lost 3 bases and the J gene lost 2 bases, with 8 bases spanning the gap. The germline V gene encodes CDR1 LGHNT and CDR2 FRNRAP.

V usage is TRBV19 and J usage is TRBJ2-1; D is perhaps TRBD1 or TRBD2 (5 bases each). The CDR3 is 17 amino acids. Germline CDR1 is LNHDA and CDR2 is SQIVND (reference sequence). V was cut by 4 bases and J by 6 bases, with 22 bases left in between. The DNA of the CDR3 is TGTGCCAGTAGTACTAGAGCCGGGACCCCTGGGGGCAATGAGCAGTTCTTC. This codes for CASSTRAGTPGGNEQFF.

CDR3 sequence reads: CATSDGQGVYGYTF. Written as DNA, the CDR3 is TGTGCCACCAGTGATGGTCAGGGGGTCTATGGCTACACCTTC. The rearrangement links TRBV24-1 to TRBJ1-2; 7 nucleotides match TRBD1. V shed 3 bases and J 4 bases; nucleotides not matched to a gene: 4. CDR1 KGHDR and CDR2 SFDVKD come from the germline V gene. The CDR3 has 14 amino acids.

CDR3 nucleotides: TGTGCCAGCAGTTTAGGGGGACAGGGCTATGGCTACACCTTC. As protein: CASSLGGQGYGYTF. The V call is TRBV28, the J call TRBJ1-2, with 9 bases that match TRBD1. Germline trimming cut 2 bases from V and 4 bases from J; bases unmatched to any gene: 2. The CDR3 runs to 14 residues. The germline gives CDR1 MDHEN, CDR2 SYDVKM.

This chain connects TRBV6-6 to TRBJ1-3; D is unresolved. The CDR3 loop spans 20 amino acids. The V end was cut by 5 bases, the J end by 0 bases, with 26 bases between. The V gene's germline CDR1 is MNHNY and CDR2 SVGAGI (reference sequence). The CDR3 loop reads CASSPIRVRTEALSGNTIYF. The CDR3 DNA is TGTGCCAGCAGTCCCATACGGGTGAGGACCGAAGCTCTCTCTGGAAACACCATATATTTT.